The 8 T cell receptor beta chains below come from one sample, sequenced in a study of T cell repertoires in cytomegalovirus infection. TCRdb re-derived calls from the reads in MiXCR, one entry per CDR3 protein. The table records some 300,000 distinct CDR3 sequences, 15% to 20% of them present only once. Sequencing input: PBMCs. All receptors derive from a human donor in good health (CMV status not recorded). Some clones in this sample may be carry-over from other donors' samples.

This clonotype was seen at least ten times. The chain uses TRBV28 and TRBJ1-2; no clear D gene. Germline values: CDR1 MDHEN, CDR2 SYDVKM. The CDR3 length is 15 residues. The V and J ends lost 5 bases and 4 bases respectively, with 17 bases between them. CDR3 amino acids: CASSPGALGIYGYTF. CDR3 DNA sequence: TGTGCCAGCAGTCCCGGAGCCTTGGGCATCTATGGCTACACCTTC.

This rearrangement joins TRBV10-3 to TRBJ1-6, with D unclear. CDR3 size: 16 residues. Per germline, CDR1 ENHRY and CDR2 SYGVKD. V was clipped by 0 bases and J by 10 bases, with 16 bases between them. CDR3 nucleotide sequence: TGTGCCATCAGTGAGTCCGCCAGAGCTAGAAGCTCACCCCTCCACTTT. Protein: CAISESARARSSPLHF.

This clonotype was recorded many times. One junction end disagrees with the germline gene, perhaps due to a read error. The genes are TRBV12-3 or TRBV12-4 and TRBJ1-5; possibly TRBD1 for D (5 bases). The CDR3 has 14 amino acids. The CDR3, as DNA: TGTGCCAGCAGCTTAGGGGACAGCAATCAGCCCCAGCATTTT. Its protein product is CASSLGDSNQPQHF.

V and J are TRBV20-1 and TRBJ1-1, with D possibly being TRBD1 (6 bases). Germline V lookup: CDR1 DFQATT, CDR2 SNEGSKA (reference sequence). The V gene lost 4 bases and the J gene lost 6 bases, with 12 bases spanning the gap. The length of the CDR3 is 12 residues. CDR3 protein: CSATGQSPEAFF. The CDR3, as DNA: TGCAGTGCTACCGGACAGTCTCCTGAAGCTTTCTTT.

This clonotype was observed a handful of times. The chain couples TRBV7-4 to TRBJ1-5; no clear D gene. The length of the CDR3 is 13 residues. Trimming pared 1 base from V and 6 bases from J, leaving 7 bases between. Germline assignment: CDR1 SGHVT and CDR2 SQSDAQ. The CDR3, as DNA: TGTGCCAGCAGCTTAGAAGTAAGTCAGCCCCAGCATTTT. Amino acid sequence: CASSLEVSQPQHF.

This clonotype was seen a few times. The chain carries TRBV6-5 and TRBJ2-2; D might be TRBD1 or TRBD2, each matching 6 bases. The CDR3 length is 17 residues. Germline V gives CDR1 MNHEY, CDR2 SVGAGI. The V gene lost 4 bases and the J gene lost 1 base, with 16 bases spanning the gap. CDR3 loop: CASSFGGGQQNTGELFF. The CDR3 bases are TGTGCCAGCAGTTTCGGGGGTGGACAGCAGAACACCGGGGAGCTGTTTTTT.

Many counts were recorded for this clonotype. This chain uses TRBV27 with TRBJ2-1; 7 bases fit TRBD1. The trim removed 4 bases at V and 3 bases at J, leaving 12 bases unmatched. The CDR3 runs to 17 residues. Per germline, CDR1 MNHEY and CDR2 SMNVEV (reference sequence). The CDR3 bases are TGTGCCAGCAGTTCCAGTCCCGGGACAGAGATCTACAATGAGCAGTTCTTC. This translates into CASSSSPGTEIYNEQFF.

The V call is TRBV25-1, the J call TRBJ2-3; perhaps TRBD2 as D (7 bases). The CDR3 has 15 residues. Trimming left V 0 bases short and J 2 bases short, with 9 bases between. The germline gives CDR1 MGHDK, CDR2 SYGVNS. Here the CDR3 DNA reads TGTGCCAGCAGTGAATACCGGGGGGCCACAGATACGCAGTATTTT. This gives the protein CASSEYRGATDTQYF. The complete variable domain, with remaining parts taken from reference TRBV25-1 and TRBJ2-3, reads EADIYQTPRYLVIGTGKKITLECSQTMGHDKMYWYQQDPGMELHLIHYSYGVNSTEKGDLSSESTVSRIRTEHFPLTLESARPSHTSQYLCASSEYRGATDTQYFGPGTRLTVL.